This T cell receptor (beta chain) was documented in a study of T cells after yellow fever vaccination. Study information: It was SMART-Seq v4 Ultra Low Input that prepared the fractions with low cell numbers. Study-wide results and limits: Shared CD4/CD8 clonotypes were a small share, likely from convergent recombination.

TCRdb re-called the 5' RACE reads with MiXCR, one entry per CDR3 protein. The sample shows 300,000 to 350,000 distinct CDR3 sequences, 3.5% to 4.5% of them seen only once. Concerning this clonotype: Its specificity is unknown.

Here the sequenced sample was PBMCs, taken 15 days after the yellow fever booster vaccination. The sequence came from a man aged 18 to 29 who received the YFV17D yellow fever vaccine.

CDR3 amino acids: CASSPSSQGTNYGYTF. The CDR3 DNA is TGCGCCAGCAGCCCTTCCAGCCAGGGGACTAACTATGGCTACACCTTC. The rearrangement links TRBV5-1 to TRBJ1-2; D is perhaps TRBD1 (6 bases). Between the trimmed V and J ends, which lost 4 bases and 0 bases, there was a span of 16 bases. This CDR3 is 16 amino acids long. Germline CDR1 and CDR2: SGHRS and YFSETQ.